Here is one TCR beta chain with its context. With V trimmed by 6 bases and J by 4 bases, 6 bases remained unmatched. The CDR3 extends over 15 amino acids. The sample is drawn from a study of CD8+CD57+ T cells in acquired aplastic anemia. The use of genomic DNA as template underpinned the TCR beta VDJ and CDR3 profiling. MiXCR, run by TCRdb on the reads, gives a single entry per CDR3 protein. The sample includes around 500,000 distinct CDR3 sequences, roughly 34% seen only once; the top ten take roughly 0.89%. Patients who underwent sequencing had shown CD8+CD57+ cell expansion by flow cytometry. The receptor comes from a human donor with aplastic anemia. The J gene is TRBJ2-5, the V gene TRBV12-3 or TRBV12-4; 12 nucleotides line up with TRBD2. Sequencing used sorted CD4+, CD8+, or CD8+CD57+ T cells (not recorded which) from PBMCs. The CDR3 bases are TGTGCCAGCAGCGCGACTAGCGGGGGCGGAGAGACCCAGTACTTC. Translated: CASSATSGGGETQYF.